The clone carrying this TCR beta chain came up a few times. Staff drew around 10 milliliters of peripheral blood from each donor. Deletions cut 7 bases from V and 2 bases from J, with 11 bases between. Per the germline V gene, CDR1 is DFQATT and CDR2 is SNEGSKA (reference sequence). This CDR3 comprises 12 residues. Then a second PCR, running roughly 7 to 11 cycles, was carried out with a sample-barcoded 5' primer and a J-beta primer mix. TCRdb re-derived calls from the 5' RACE reads in MiXCR, one entry per CDR3 protein. The sample includes about 770,000 distinct CDR3 sequences, around 45% of them seen just once. This sample stems from a study of blood T cells in healthy people across ages.

The sequenced material came from blood. The TCR originated in a man between 60 and 75 years old in good health. The rearrangement joins TRBV20-1 to TRBJ2-5; possibly TRBD1 for D (5 bases). This CDR3 reads CSVMTEQETQYF. The CDR3 coding sequence is TGCAGTGTGATGACAGAGCAAGAGACCCAGTACTTC.